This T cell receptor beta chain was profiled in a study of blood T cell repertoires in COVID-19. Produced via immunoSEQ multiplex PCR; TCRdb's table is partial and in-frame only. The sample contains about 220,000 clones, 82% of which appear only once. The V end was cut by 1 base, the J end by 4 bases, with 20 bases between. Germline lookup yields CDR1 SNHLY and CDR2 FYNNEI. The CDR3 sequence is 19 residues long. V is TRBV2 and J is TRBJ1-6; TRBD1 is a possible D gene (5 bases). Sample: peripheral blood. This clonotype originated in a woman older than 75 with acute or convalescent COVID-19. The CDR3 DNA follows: TGTGCCAGCAGTGAAGGACGAACAGGAGGGTGGGGATATAATTCACCCCTCCACTTT. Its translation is CASSEGRTGGWGYNSPLHF.